This TCR beta chain was identified during a study of blood T cell repertoires in COVID-19. Study in general: Sources were T cells, B-cell-depleted T cells, or PBMCs; the material itself was cDNA or gDNA.

The repertoire was sequenced with immunoSEQ multiplex PCR; TCRdb's copy has only in-frame clones and lacks some. The sample holds about 59,000 clones, roughly 87% seen once. Germline lookup yields CDR1 SGHAT and CDR2 FQNNGV. The CDR3 loop spans 13 amino acids. J lost 8 bases, V lost 1 base, and 4 bases had no gene match. This clone came up once. Material: peripheral blood. The V gene is TRBV11-2, the J gene TRBJ1-2; 7 bases match TRBD1. The TCR comes from a man older than 75 in a cohort sampled during active COVID-19. The CDR3 DNA sequence: TGTGCCAGCAGCTTAGGGGACAGTGAAGGCTACACCTTC. It codes for CASSLGDSEGYTF.